The rows below give T cell receptor beta chains drawn from one sample of a study of CD8 T cells in Susac syndrome. MiXCR was run by TCRdb on the immunoSEQ multiplex PCR reads, yielding one entry per CDR3 protein. The top ten hold 0.15% to 0.2% of the sample, which has 150,000 to 180,000 distinct CDR3 sequences, roughly 95% seen once. Specimen: CD4+ T cells from PBMCs. These receptors were taken from a human donor with Susac syndrome. The CDR3 runs from the conserved cysteine through the conserved F or W. A D gene is named only where the DNA matches it firmly. Only some rows state a clone size, as once, few, many or a class for expanded clones.

J gene,D gene,V gene,clone size,CDR3 protein,CDR3 DNA
TRBJ2-1,TRBD2,TRBV7-2,NA,CASSPWSGGGNEQFF,TGTGCCAGCAGTCCCTGGAGCGGGGGGGGGAATGAGCAGTTCTTC
TRBJ1-1,NA,TRBV7-9,NA,CASSAYTNTEAFF,TGTGCCAGCAGCGCGTATACGAACACTGAAGCTTTCTTT
TRBJ1-2,NA,TRBV7-3,NA,CASSLTFSSGGYTF,TGTGCCAGCAGCTTAACGTTCAGCTCCGGTGGCTACACCTTC
TRBJ1-1,NA,TRBV4-3,NA,CASSLSRGAHMNTEAFF,TGCGCCAGCAGCCTCTCACGGGGGGCTCACATGAACACTGAAGCTTTCTTT
TRBJ2-6,NA,TRBV5-1,NA,CASSLVGQNSGANVLTF,TGCGCCAGCAGCTTGGTTGGACAGAACTCTGGGGCCAACGTCCTGACTTTC
TRBJ1-4,NA,TRBV20-1,NA,CSATLDSATNEKLFF,TGCAGTGCCACCCTCGACAGTGCAACTAATGAAAAACTGTTTTTT
TRBJ2-7,NA,TRBV29-1,NA,CSVAQGKMEQYF,TGCAGCGTTGCCCAGGGGAAAATGGAGCAGTACTTC
TRBJ2-7,NA,TRBV7-2,NA,CASSFSTAYEQYF,TGTGCCAGCAGCTTCTCGACAGCCTACGAGCAGTACTTC
TRBJ2-5,NA,TRBV2,NA,CASSERETQYF,TGTGCCAGCAGTGAAAGAGAGACCCAGTACTTC
TRBJ2-5,NA,TRBV21-1,NA,CASSNSRGNGQETQYF,TGTGCCAGCAGCAATTCCCGGGGGAATGGTCAAGAGACCCAGTACTTC
TRBJ2-5,NA,TRBV12-3/TRBV12-4,NA,CASSRRLQQETQYF,TGTGCCAGCAGTCGCAGACTGCAACAAGAGACCCAGTACTTC
TRBJ2-7,NA,TRBV12-3/TRBV12-4,NA,CASSSPPAGSYEQYF,TGTGCCAGCAGTTCACCCCCGGCGGGCTCCTACGAGCAGTACTTC
TRBJ2-2,TRBD1,TRBV20-1,NA,CSARADRLSGELFF,TGCAGTGCTAGAGCGGACAGGCTCTCCGGGGAGCTGTTTTTT
TRBJ2-1,TRBD2,TRBV5-4,NA,CASSPVPSGGPGNEQFF,TGTGCCAGCAGCCCCGTCCCGAGCGGGGGGCCGGGGAATGAGCAGTTCTTC
TRBJ1-2,NA,TRBV15,NA,CATSSDRNYGYTF,TGTGCCACCAGCAGCGACAGGAACTATGGCTACACCTTC
TRBJ1-1,NA,TRBV5-1,NA,CASSPVGSRTEAFF,TGCGCCAGCAGCCCGGTAGGCTCACGGACTGAAGCTTTCTTT
TRBJ2-5,NA,TRBV9,NA,CASSVEGKETQYF,TGTGCCAGCAGCGTAGAGGGGAAAGAGACCCAGTACTTC
TRBJ2-3,TRBD2,TRBV5-4,once,CASSAGLAGGLDTQYF,TGTGCCAGCAGCGCGGGACTAGCGGGGGGGTTAGATACGCAGTATTTT
TRBJ2-7,TRBD1,TRBV3-1,NA,CASSKGTVYEQYF,TGTGCCAGCAGCAAGGGGACAGTCTACGAGCAGTACTTC
TRBJ1-5,TRBD1,TRBV5-1,NA,CASSPGTGHAWDQPQHF,TGCGCCAGCAGCCCTGGGACAGGCCACGCCTGGGATCAGCCCCAGCATTTT
TRBJ2-1,TRBD2,TRBV20-1,NA,CSARGFFGGANEQFF,TGCAGTGCTAGAGGGTTTTTCGGGGGGGCGAATGAGCAGTTCTTC
TRBJ2-5,NA,TRBV7-2,NA,CASSLGLSGRYQETQYF,TGTGCCAGCAGCTTAGGGCTATCTGGACGGTACCAAGAGACCCAGTACTTC
TRBJ2-3,NA,TRBV6-6,NA,CASSRGMDTDTQYF,TGTGCCAGCAGTCGGGGTATGGACACAGATACGCAGTATTTT
TRBJ1-1,NA,TRBV29-1,NA,CSVGAGTEAFF,TGCAGCGTTGGCGCGGGCACTGAAGCTTTCTTT
TRBJ2-3,TRBD2,TRBV7-6,NA,CASSPGTSEPDTQYF,TGTGCCAGCAGCCCGGGGACTAGCGAGCCAGATACGCAGTATTTT
TRBJ2-7,NA,TRBV12-3/TRBV12-4,NA,CASSLGSLGTEGEQYF,TGTGCCAGCAGCCTGGGATCTCTTGGGACTGAGGGCGAGCAGTACTTC
TRBJ2-7,NA,TRBV6-5,NA,CASRRLGPVFEQYF,TGTGCCAGCAGGAGGTTGGGGCCAGTCTTCGAGCAGTACTTC
TRBJ2-5,NA,TRBV5-4,few,CASSPLGETQYF,TGTGCCAGCAGCCCGCTAGGAGAGACCCAGTACTTC
TRBJ2-1,NA,TRBV25-1,NA,CASSEYRRGPYNEQFF,TGTGCCAGCAGTGAATATAGGAGGGGGCCCTACAATGAGCAGTTCTTC
TRBJ2-4,NA,TRBV4-2,NA,CASSQDVVGGQSIQYF,TGTGCCAGCAGCCAAGACGTGGTTGGGGGCCAGAGCATTCAGTACTTC
TRBJ2-1,NA,TRBV25-1,NA,CASRGQGHPEQFF,TGTGCCAGCAGGGGGCAGGGTCACCCTGAGCAGTTCTTC
TRBJ2-7,NA,TRBV19,NA,CASSTRGGHYEQYF,TGTGCCAGTAGTACCCGTGGAGGCCACTACGAGCAGTACTTC
TRBJ2-5,NA,TRBV29-1,once,CSIPPWGGDQETQYF,TGCAGTATTCCCCCGTGGGGGGGCGATCAAGAGACCCAGTACTTC
TRBJ2-3,NA,TRBV12-3/TRBV12-4,NA,CASISGPTTDTQYF,TGTGCCAGCATCTCGGGGCCTACCACAGATACGCAGTATTTT